This record covers a single T cell receptor beta chain. What it binds is unknown. These data are taken from a study of vaccination and CD4 T cells after COVID-19. Sequencing of cultured CD4+ T cell DNA used the Oncomine TCR Beta short-read assay. Someone extracted genomic DNA from cultured CD4+ T cells. TCRdb analysed the PCR reads with MiXCR anew, one entry per CDR3 protein. This sample has 11,000 or so distinct CDR3 sequences, with more than 50% found just once. Treatment of the sample: approximately nine-day PBMC culture with coronavirus spike peptide pools or control peptides (ViraFEST assay). This receptor was obtained from a human donor who had recovered from COVID-19. Sequenced material: CD4+ T cells from blood, cultured in vitro.

The CDR3 DNA is TGCAGTGCTAGTAATACGGGTTACGAGCAGTACTTC. This sequence encodes CSASNTGYEQYF. This chain connects TRBV20-1 to TRBJ2-7; no reliable D call. Per germline, CDR1 DFQATT and CDR2 SNEGSKA (reference sequence). V was pared by 3 bases and J by 4 bases, with 10 bases between. This CDR3 is 12 amino acids long.